The 16 T cell receptor beta chains in this list originate from one sample, sequenced in a study of regulatory T cells. Study-wide results and caveats: Hydrophobic residues at CDR3 positions 6 and 7 were enriched in conventional CD4+ T cells of CD3G-deficient patients.

Primers: 52 TRBV forward and 13 TRBJ reverse. Using immunoSEQ multiplex PCR, the repertoire was profiled, and TCRdb retains in-frame clones only, with some absent. Of approximately 37,000 clones in the sample, about 89% were seen once. No antigens are known for them. Sequences were obtained from conventional CD4+ T cells sorted from blood. Source of these receptors: a person aged 18 to 30 with CD3G deficiency.

The CDR3 nucleotides read TGTGCCAGCCGCCGCGAGGGGCTTGCCGGGGAGCTGTTTTTT. It translates to CASRREGLAGELFF. The chain carries TRBV6-1 and TRBJ2-2; D tentatively fits TRBD1 or TRBD2 (5 bases each). Trimming cost V 8 bases and J 6 bases, with 16 bases left between them. This CDR3 is 14 amino acids long. Germline V CDR1 and CDR2: MNHNS, SASEGT.

This clone was detected a few times. V usage is TRBV28 and J usage is TRBJ2-7; unclear D gene. V lost 6 bases and J lost 6, with 12 bases in between. In germline, CDR1 is MDHEN, CDR2 SYDVKM. The CDR3 has 12 residues. The CDR3 DNA is TGTGCCAGCAGCCTCACCGGAACCGAGCAGTACTTC. It is translated as CASSLTGTEQYF.

The rearrangement links TRBV6-1 to TRBJ1-1; D perhaps matches TRBD1 (5 bases). Trimming took off 2 bases at V and 10 bases at J, with 11 bases between the two ends. This CDR3 is built from 12 residues. The V gene's germline CDR1 is MNHNS and CDR2 SASEGT. CDR3 bases: TGTGCCAGCAGTGAACGGGGCAGCCCAGCTTTCTTT. Protein product: CASSERGSPAFF.

The gene calls are TRBV18 and TRBJ1-1, with unresolved D. The germline CDR1 and CDR2 sequences are KGHSH and LQKENI. V was cut by 2 bases and J by 2 bases, with 9 bases left in between. The CDR3 sequence is 14 residues long. In nucleotides, the CDR3 is TGTGCCAGCTCACCATCGGGGTACAACACTGAAGCTTTCTTT. Its protein product is CASSPSGYNTEAFF.

J is TRBJ1-1 and V is TRBV28; D unclear. V lost 7 bases, J lost 1 base, and 10 bases lay in between. The CDR3 is 13 amino acids. The germline V gene encodes CDR1 MDHEN and CDR2 SYDVKM. This chain's CDR3 is CASKTAGNTEAFF. CDR3 sequence (DNA): TGTGCCAGCAAAACAGCAGGGAACACTGAAGCTTTCTTT.

V gene TRBV5-1 combines with J gene TRBJ2-1, with D perhaps matching TRBD2 (6 bases). Per germline, CDR1 SGHRS and CDR2 YFSETQ. V was trimmed by 0 bases and J by 7 bases, leaving 14 bases between them. The CDR3 covers 15 residues. The CDR3: CASSLAGTEGNEQFF. For the CDR3, the DNA is TGCGCCAGCAGCTTGGCGGGGACTGAGGGAAATGAGCAGTTCTTC.

A single count supports this clone. CDR3 nucleotide sequence: TGCAGTGCTAGATCTAAACAGACCCAGTACTTC. Residues: CSARSKQTQYF. The rearrangement uses TRBV20-1 and TRBJ2-5; D gene uncertain. Between the trimmed V and J ends, which lost 2 bases and 6 bases, there was a span of 7 bases. The V gene's germline CDR1 is DFQATT and CDR2 SNEGSKA (reference sequence). This CDR3 contains 11 residues.

This clone has a single count. J is TRBJ2-7 and V is TRBV28; D not certain. V dropped 5 bases and J dropped 6 bases, with 17 bases sitting between them. CDR1 MDHEN and CDR2 SYDVKM come from the germline V gene. The CDR3 consists of 14 residues. CDR3: CASSGVEHFREQYF. The CDR3 DNA sequence: TGTGCCAGCAGTGGGGTCGAGCACTTCCGCGAGCAGTACTTC.

The rearrangement uses TRBV28 and TRBJ2-7; D unclear. From germline, CDR1 is MDHEN and CDR2 SYDVKM. Between the trimmed V and J ends, which lost 6 bases and 3 bases, there was a span of 12 bases. The CDR3 loop spans 13 amino acids. The CDR3 nucleotides read TGTGCCAGCAGCAAAGACGCACTCTACGAGCAGTACTTC. Protein sequence: CASSKDALYEQYF.

The chain uses TRBV9 and TRBJ2-1; TRBD2 aligns across 11 bases. CDR1 is SGDLS and CDR2 is YYNGEE in the germline V gene. CDR3 size: 15 residues. V was pared by 2 bases and J by 5 bases, with 3 bases of the junction left unmatched. The CDR3 protein is CASSVGLAEDNEQFF. For the CDR3, the DNA is TGTGCCAGCAGCGTGGGACTAGCGGAGGACAATGAGCAGTTCTTC.

The rearrangement uses TRBV11-2 and TRBJ2-2, with D tentatively TRBD1 or TRBD2 (5 bases each). Looked up from germline, CDR1 is SGHAT and CDR2 is FQNNGV. V lost 3 bases and J 4 bases, leaving 12 bases between the germline ends. The CDR3 is 15 amino acids. This CDR3 reads CASSFRGQGTGELFF. In nucleotides, the CDR3 is TGTGCCAGCAGCTTCCGGGGCCAAGGCACCGGGGAGCTGTTTTTT.

This clone was found once. The chain joins TRBV5-1 to TRBJ2-2; TRBD2 matches at 11 bases. Germline loops: CDR1 SGHRS, CDR2 YFSETQ. CDR3 length: 16 residues. Trimming removed 3 bases from V and 4 bases from J; junction bases left unmatched: 5. The CDR3 coding sequence is TGCGCCAGCAGCTGGAGTCTAGCGGGAGGCACCGGGGAGCTGTTTTTT. Its translation is CASSWSLAGGTGELFF.

This chain joins TRBV5-1 and TRBJ2-5; no clear D. Germline CDR1 reads SGHRS; CDR2 reads YFSETQ. CDR3 length: 15 amino acids. V lost 1 base and J 5 bases, leaving 15 bases between the germline ends. CDR3 residues: CASSLSAGQRETQYF. The CDR3, as DNA: TGCGCCAGCAGCTTGTCCGCCGGTCAGAGGGAGACCCAGTACTTC.

This chain uses TRBV5-1 with TRBJ2-7; TRBD1 agrees at 7 bases. The ends lost 4 bases at V and 6 bases at J; junction bases unmatched: 7. The CDR3 runs to 13 residues. CDR1 and CDR2 (germline): SGHRS, YFSETQ. CDR3 region: CASSRDSLTEQYF. The DNA of the CDR3 is TGCGCCAGCAGCAGGGACAGTCTTACCGAGCAGTACTTC.

The V gene is TRBV5-1, the J gene TRBJ2-3; 7 bases map to TRBD1. Germline values: CDR1 SGHRS, CDR2 YFSETQ. The CDR3 runs 15 residues. With V trimmed by 4 bases and J by 2 bases, 7 bases remained unmatched. The CDR3 region is CASSLRQGPTDTQYF. The CDR3 DNA sequence: TGCGCCAGCAGCCTTAGACAGGGACCCACAGATACGCAGTATTTT.

The chain couples TRBV11-2 to TRBJ1-1; TRBD1 might be the D (6 bases). Germline CDR1 SGHAT, CDR2 FQNNGV. V was trimmed by 6 bases and J by 4 bases, leaving 15 bases between them. The CDR3 spans 14 residues. The chain's CDR3 is CASRQGGVGTEAFF. DNA of the CDR3: TGTGCCAGCAGACAGGGAGGTGTCGGCACTGAAGCTTTCTTT.